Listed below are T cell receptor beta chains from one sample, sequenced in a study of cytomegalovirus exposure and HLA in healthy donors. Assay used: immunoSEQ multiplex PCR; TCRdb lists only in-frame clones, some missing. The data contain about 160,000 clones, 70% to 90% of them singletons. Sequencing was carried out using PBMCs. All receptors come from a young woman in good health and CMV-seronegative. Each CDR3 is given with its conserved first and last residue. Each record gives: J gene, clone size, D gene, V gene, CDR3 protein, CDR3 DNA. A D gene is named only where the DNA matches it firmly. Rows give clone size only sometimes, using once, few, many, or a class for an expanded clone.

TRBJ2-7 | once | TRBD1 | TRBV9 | CASSVEGTGGQTYEQYF | TGTGCCAGCAGCGTGGAGGGGACAGGGGGCCAAACCTACGAGCAGTACTTC
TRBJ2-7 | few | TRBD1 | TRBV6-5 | CASSLGTGTTYEQYF | TGTGCCAGCAGTTTAGGGACAGGGACTACCTACGAGCAGTACTTC
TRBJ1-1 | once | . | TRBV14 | CASSQGLQGKAFF | TGTGCCAGCAGCCAAGGGTTACAGGGAAAAGCTTTCTTT
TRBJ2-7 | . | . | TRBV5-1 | CASNPGGASYEQYF | TGCGCCAGCAACCCAGGAGGGGCCTCCTACGAGCAGTACTTC
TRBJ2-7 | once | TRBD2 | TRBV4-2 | CASGRGVASEQYF | TGTGCCAGCGGCCGGGGGGTAGCGAGCGAGCAGTACTTC
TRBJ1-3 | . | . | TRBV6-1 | CASIWGGTTIYF | TGTGCCAGCATCTGGGGGGGGACGACCATATATTTT
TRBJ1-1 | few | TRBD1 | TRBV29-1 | CSVVGTQGANTEAFF | TGCAGCGTTGTTGGGACCCAGGGGGCAAACACTGAAGCTTTCTTT
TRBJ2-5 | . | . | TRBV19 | CASSIWAAGTQYF | TGTGCCAGTAGTATATGGGCTGCAGGGACCCAGTACTTC
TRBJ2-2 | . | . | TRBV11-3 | CASSSRSFTGELFF | TGTGCCAGCAGCTCCCGGAGTTTCACCGGGGAGCTGTTTTTT
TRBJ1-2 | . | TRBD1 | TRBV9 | CASSVTGGVYGYTF | TGTGCCAGCAGCGTGACAGGGGGTGTCTATGGCTACACCTTC
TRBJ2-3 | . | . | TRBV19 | CASSIIRGGGNTQYF | TGTGCCAGTAGTATAATCCGAGGGGGGGGAAATACGCAGTATTTT
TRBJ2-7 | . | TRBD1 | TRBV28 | CASSFDRGKQYF | TGTGCCAGCAGTTTTGACAGGGGCAAGCAGTACTTC
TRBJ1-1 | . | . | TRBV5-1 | CASSFGTEAFF | TGCGCCAGCAGTTTCGGTACTGAAGCTTTCTTT
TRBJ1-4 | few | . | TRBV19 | CASSMVRYPTNEKLFF | TGTGCCAGTAGTATGGTCAGGTACCCAACTAATGAAAAACTGTTTTTT
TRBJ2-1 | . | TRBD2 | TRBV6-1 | CASSALTSATYNEQFF | TGTGCCAGCAGTGCCTTGACTAGCGCGACATACAATGAGCAGTTCTTC
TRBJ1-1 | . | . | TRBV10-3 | CAIRPLLSGQTAFF | TGTGCCATCAGGCCACTTCTTAGCGGGCAGACAGCTTTCTTT
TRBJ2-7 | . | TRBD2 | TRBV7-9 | CASSPIGTSTYEQYF | TGTGCCAGCAGCCCGATAGGGACTAGTACCTACGAGCAGTACTTC
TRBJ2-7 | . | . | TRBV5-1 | CASSIFLGRANSYEQYF | TGCGCCAGCAGCATCTTCCTAGGCAGGGCCAACTCCTACGAGCAGTACTTC
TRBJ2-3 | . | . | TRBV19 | CASSPVAGGTQYF | TGTGCCAGTAGTCCCGTGGCCGGAGGTACGCAGTATTTT
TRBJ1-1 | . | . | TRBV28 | CASSSHLVTATEAFF | TGTGCCAGCAGTTCCCATCTCGTGACAGCCACTGAAGCTTTCTTT
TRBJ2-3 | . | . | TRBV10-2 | CASSERGVQGTQYF | TGCGCCAGCAGTGAGCGAGGGGTGCAGGGGACGCAGTATTTT
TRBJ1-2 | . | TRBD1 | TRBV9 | CASSVETGGINGYTF | TGTGCCAGCAGCGTGGAAACAGGGGGAATTAACGGCTACACCTTC